Detailed here is one T cell receptor beta chain. Method: immunoSEQ multiplex PCR; TCRdb's copy keeps in-frame clones and lacks some. This sample has 210,000 or so clones, with about 90% found just once. V lost 5 bases and J lost 5; bases outside the gene matches: 17. This CDR3 has 18 residues. Germline lookup yields CDR1 SNHLY and CDR2 FYNNEI. The sample is drawn from a study of blood T cell repertoires in COVID-19. This chain uses TRBV2 with TRBJ1-5; 8 bases agree with TRBD1. The sequencing input was peripheral blood. The sequence was collected from a man between 40 and 49 years old with active or convalescent COVID-19. CDR3 sequence (DNA): TGTGCCAGCAGTTCCCCAGGGGGCATAACGTTTGGGGATCAGCCCCAGCATTTT. Protein sequence: CASSSPGGITFGDQPQHF.